The 28 T cell receptor beta chains reported below all come from one sample, sequenced in a study of regulatory T cells in long-lasting Graves disease. Documented time point: persistent/refractory GD, antithyroid drugs over 5 years with positive TRAb. After RNA was extracted from PBMCs, the TCR library was made from it. Arm-PCR with iRepertoire HTBI primers amplified the CDR3 regions for these TCR beta libraries. TCRdb re-derived calls from the multiplex PCR reads in MiXCR, one entry per CDR3 protein. This table has 450,000 or so distinct CDR3 sequences, 20% to 25% appearing once. The sample consisted of peripheral blood mononuclear cells (PBMCs), taken when the disease was refractory, from a patient treated with antithyroid drugs. Every receptor here comes from a female donor with Graves disease.

This clonotype was seen a few times. This chain connects TRBV6-2 or TRBV6-3 to TRBJ2-7, with unresolved D. The CDR3 has 16 amino acids. V was cut by 0 bases and J by 0 bases, with 12 bases left in between. From germline, CDR1 is MNHEY and CDR2 SVGEGT. The CDR3 sequence is CASSYSSDRNSYEQYF. For the CDR3, the DNA is TGTGCCAGCAGTTACTCCTCGGACCGCAACTCCTACGAGCAGTACTTC.

This clonotype was counted only a few times. A much larger clone differs from this one at a single base, so this may be a read error. The V gene is TRBV7-9, the J gene TRBJ1-3; unclear D gene. V gave up 5 bases and J gave up 9 bases, with 8 bases separating them. The germline V gene encodes CDR1 SEHNR and CDR2 FQNEAQ (reference sequence). The CDR3 is 11 amino acids. The CDR3 DNA reads as TGTGCCAGCAGCGCAACAAGCACCATATATTTT. Translation gives CASSATSTIYF.

This clonotype was observed at least ten times. V gene TRBV6-1 combines with J gene TRBJ1-2; tentative D call: TRBD1 (5 bases). Germline values: CDR1 MNHNS, CDR2 SASEGT. The CDR3 has 14 residues. V was trimmed by 4 bases and J by 4 bases, leaving 13 bases between them. CDR3 sequence (DNA): TGTGCCAGCAGTGCGAGCGGAGGGGTCTATGGCTACACCTTC. It codes for CASSASGGVYGYTF.

This clonotype was observed at least ten times. The chain joins TRBV7-3 to TRBJ2-7; tentatively, D is TRBD2 (6 bases). The germline V gene has CDR1 SGHTA and CDR2 FQGTGA. Trimming took off 2 bases at V and 1 base at J, with 12 bases between the two ends. There are 15 residues in the CDR3. The CDR3 DNA sequence: TGTGCCAGCAGCTTAGAGGGCGGAGGGTCCTACGAGCAGTACTTC. This gives the protein CASSLEGGGSYEQYF. Based on the CDR3 plus reference TRBV7-3 and TRBJ2-7, the full variable domain is GAGVSQTPSNKVTEKGKYVELRCDPISGHTALYWYRQSLGQGPEFLIYFQGTGAADDSGLPNDRFFAVRPEGSVSTLKIQRTERGDSAVYLCASSLEGGGSYEQYFGPGTRLTVT.

This clonotype was seen a few times. The J gene is TRBJ2-2, the V gene TRBV18; D gene uncertain. This CDR3 contains 12 residues. The germline V and J ends were trimmed by 3 bases and 5 bases, with 4 bases remaining between them. The germline V gene encodes CDR1 KGHSH and CDR2 LQKENI. Written as DNA, the CDR3 is TGTGCCAGCTCACCCCAGACCGGGGAGCTGTTTTTT. Protein product: CASSPQTGELFF.

V is TRBV7-2 and J is TRBJ1-1, with D possibly matching TRBD1 (5 bases). Trimming left V 5 bases short and J 1 base short, with 14 bases between. From germline, CDR1 is SGHTA and CDR2 FQGNSA. This CDR3 comprises 15 residues. Written as DNA, the CDR3 is TGTGCCAGCAGCCGCATTGGGGCAGCGAACACTGAAGCTTTCTTT. The encoded protein is CASSRIGAANTEAFF.

This clonotype showed up many times. J is TRBJ2-4 and V is TRBV7-2; 12 bases agree with TRBD1. Trimming at V came to 4 bases and at J to 8 bases, leaving 6 bases not matched to a gene. CDR3 size: 15 residues. Germline V lookup: CDR1 SGHTA, CDR2 FQGNSA. CDR3 in amino acids: CASSSGGQGAYIQYF. The CDR3 DNA sequence: TGTGCCAGCAGCTCCGGGGGACAGGGGGCTTACATTCAGTACTTC.

This clonotype occurred many times. The chain combines TRBV20-1 with TRBJ1-5, with a tentative D call TRBD1 (6 bases). Germline V gene lookup returns CDR1 DFQATT and CDR2 SNEGSKA (reference sequence). V was clipped by 0 bases and J by 2 bases, with 8 bases between them. CDR3 length: 14 amino acids. CDR3 sequence reads: CSARDNRGNQPQHF. CDR3 sequence (DNA): TGCAGTGCTAGAGATAACAGGGGCAATCAGCCCCAGCATTTT.

This clonotype was recorded many times. The chain carries TRBV28 and TRBJ1-2; 7 bases match TRBD1. The V segment lost 5 bases and the J segment 8 bases; nucleotides outside the gene matches: 8. Germline V gene sequence: CDR1 MDHEN, CDR2 SYDVKM. The CDR3 consists of 13 residues. Written as DNA, the CDR3 is TGTGCCAGCAGTGCAACAGGGGAGGGAGGCTACACCTTC. Protein product: CASSATGEGGYTF.

The chain employs TRBV2 and TRBJ2-3; 14 nucleotides align to TRBD2. Trimming cost V 4 bases and J 2 bases; bases outside gene matches: 5. The CDR3 consists of 17 residues. CDR1 and CDR2 (germline): SNHLY, FYNNEI. For the CDR3, the DNA is TGTGCCAGCAGTGCCCGGACTAGCGGGAGGTACACAGATACGCAGTATTTT. Translation: CASSARTSGRYTDTQYF. The full variable domain, rest sourced from reference TRBV2 and TRBJ2-3, is EPEVTQTPSHQVTQMGQEVILRCVPISNHLYFYWYRQILGQKVEFLVSFYNNEISEKSEIFDDQFSVERPDGSNFTLKIRSTKLEDSAMYFCASSARTSGRYTDTQYFGPGTRLTVL.

This clonotype showed up many times. This sequence joins TRBV6-2 or TRBV6-3 and TRBJ2-5; D possibly corresponds to TRBD2 (6 bases). CDR1 is MNHEY and CDR2 is SVGEGT in the germline V gene. This CDR3 has 16 amino acids. Between the trimmed V and J ends, which lost 0 bases and 5 bases, there was a span of 16 bases. CDR3 sequence: CASSYSAREVGETQYF. As DNA, the CDR3 is TGTGCCAGCAGTTACTCAGCCAGGGAGGTAGGGGAGACCCAGTACTTC.

A remark on this clonotype: This could be a read error, since a much larger clone is one nucleotide away. The chain has TRBV28 and TRBJ1-2; no clear D gene. Germline V lookup: CDR1 MDHEN, CDR2 SYDVKM. This CDR3 is built from 13 residues. V was cut by 6 bases and J by 4 bases, with 12 bases left in between. CDR3: CASRDGISYGYTF. CDR3 DNA sequence: TGTGCCAGCAGGGACGGAATTAGCTATGGCTACACCTTC.

This clonotype has more than one count but fewer than ten. A much larger clone lies one base from this, so it may be a read error. The chain couples TRBV2 to TRBJ2-7; 9 bases line up with TRBD2. The CDR3 length is 15 residues. The V gene end was trimmed by 4 bases and the J gene end by 5 bases; junction bases not matched to a gene: 9. Germline CDR1 SNHLY, CDR2 FYNNEI. For the CDR3, the DNA is TGTGCCAGCAGTGGTCGTAGCGGGAGCCCCCACGAGCAGTACTTC. The encoded protein is CASSGRSGSPHEQYF.

This clonotype was seen a handful of times. The V and J genes are TRBV28 and TRBJ1-3; D perhaps matches TRBD1 (6 bases). V was clipped by 5 bases and J by 1 base, with 12 bases between them. This CDR3 has 15 amino acids. Germline V CDR1 and CDR2: MDHEN, SYDVKM. The CDR3 DNA sequence: TGTGCCAGCAGTCCCCCACAGGGATCTGGAAACACCATATATTTT. It is translated as CASSPPQGSGNTIYF.

Notes on this clonotype: A clone one base away is much larger, so this may be a read error. The chain joins TRBV6-2 or TRBV6-3 to TRBJ2-2; D perhaps matches TRBD2 (5 bases). This CDR3 has 18 residues. V was pared by 5 bases and J by 4 bases, with 23 bases between. CDR1 is MNHEY, CDR2 SVGEGT, per germline. CDR3 loop: CASSKSWILRGRTGELFF. CDR3 coding DNA: TGTGCCAGCAGTAAGAGTTGGATCCTCCGAGGGCGCACCGGGGAGCTGTTTTTT.

This clonotype was counted only a few times. The chain is built from TRBV6-1 and TRBJ2-5; TRBD1 or TRBD2 may be the D gene (5 bases each). The CDR3 is 15 residues long. V gave up 4 bases and J gave up 5 bases, with 17 bases separating them. Germline lookup yields CDR1 MNHNS and CDR2 SASEGT. CDR3: CASSGRDPGRETQYF. For the CDR3, the DNA is TGTGCCAGCAGTGGCCGGGACCCCGGCCGGGAGACCCAGTACTTC.

This rearrangement joins TRBV6-1 to TRBJ2-2, with D uncertain. From germline, CDR1 is MNHNS and CDR2 SASEGT. The CDR3 is made up of 15 amino acids. With 6 bases removed from V and 1 base from J, the gap between germline ends came to 12 bases. DNA for the CDR3: TGTGCCAGCAGCATAACCCGACAGAACACCGGGGAGCTGTTTTTT. This gives the protein CASSITRQNTGELFF.

This clonotype was recorded at least ten times. The J gene is TRBJ1-6, the V gene TRBV28, with TRBD1 matching over 7 bases. CDR3 length: 16 amino acids. The junction had 4 bases not matched to a gene; V was cut back by 5 bases and J by 0 bases. CDR1 is MDHEN and CDR2 is SYDVKM in the germline V gene. CDR3 loop: CASSRQGYSYNSPLHF. The CDR3 DNA is TGTGCCAGCAGTCGACAGGGTTACTCCTATAATTCACCCCTCCACTTT.

Only a few counts were recorded for this clonotype. CDR3 in DNA: TGTGCCTGGAGTATGAGCTATGAAAAACTGTTTTTT. This gives the protein CAWSMSYEKLFF. J is TRBJ1-4 and V is TRBV30; D gene ambiguous. CDR3 length: 12 amino acids. Germline CDR1 is GTSNPN and CDR2 is SVGIG (reference sequence). V lost 2 bases, J lost 6 bases, and 7 bases lay in between.

In this sample, this clonotype turned up a few times. This chain connects TRBV28 to TRBJ2-3; D may be TRBD1 (6 bases). Germline CDR1 MDHEN, CDR2 SYDVKM. The CDR3 is 14 amino acids. Trimming removed 4 bases from V and 2 bases from J, with 10 bases in between. CDR3 DNA sequence: TGTGCCAGCAGTTCGGGACAAGACACAGATACGCAGTATTTT. Translating gives CASSSGQDTDTQYF.

Ten or more counts support this clonotype. The junction departs from the called germline gene at one end, perhaps through a read error. The genes are TRBV5-1 and TRBJ1-2; 9 positions agree with TRBD1. The germline CDR1 and CDR2 sequences are SGHRS and YFSETQ. The CDR3 spans 14 residues. Here the CDR3 DNA reads TGTGCCAGCAGCGAGGGACAGGGAAACTATGGCTACACCTTC. Translated: CASSEGQGNYGYTF.

The V call is TRBV11-1, the J call TRBJ2-7; D possibly corresponds to TRBD2 (5 bases). Germline-derived CDR1 and CDR2 are SGHAT and FQDESV (reference sequence). The CDR3 is made up of 14 amino acids. The germline V and J ends were trimmed by 2 bases and 4 bases, with 12 bases remaining between them. The CDR3 loop reads CASSLPAVGYEQYF. In DNA, the CDR3 is TGTGCCAGCAGCTTACCAGCGGTGGGATACGAGCAGTACTTC. Full variable domain (outside the CDR3, taken from reference TRBV11-1 and TRBJ2-7): EAEVAQSPRYKITEKSQAVAFWCDPISGHATLYWYRQILGQGPELLVQFQDESVVDDSQLPKDRFSAERLKGVDSTLKIQPAELGDSAMYLCASSLPAVGYEQYFGPGTRLTVT.

This clonotype was detected a few times. CDR3 sequence reads: CAISGTGVSYEQYF. The CDR3 nucleotides are TGTGCCATCTCCGGGACAGGGGTTTCCTACGAGCAGTACTTC. The chain has TRBV10-3 and TRBJ2-7; 10 bases are shared with TRBD1. CDR1 and CDR2 from the germline V gene are ENHRY and SYGVKD. The CDR3 totals 14 residues. V was clipped by 8 bases and J by 1 base; unmatched bases: 5.

This clonotype was seen a handful of times. The chain recombines TRBV20-1 with TRBJ1-5; 7 bases fit TRBD1. This CDR3 contains 13 residues. V lost 6 bases, J lost 3 bases, and 5 bases stayed unmatched. Germline lookup yields CDR1 DFQATT and CDR2 SNEGSKA (reference sequence). The CDR3 spells CSARQGINQPQHF. For the CDR3, the DNA is TGCAGTGCGAGACAGGGAATCAATCAGCCCCAGCATTTT.

About this clonotype itself: A much larger clone lies one base from this, so it may be a read error. The V gene is TRBV2, the J gene TRBJ1-6, with TRBD1 matching 8 bases. CDR3 length: 15 residues. Germline CDR1 is SNHLY and CDR2 is FYNNEI. The CDR3 sequence is CAGSQEQGENSPLHF. CDR3 sequence (DNA): TGTGCCGGCAGTCAAGAACAGGGGGAAAATTCACCCCTCCACTTT.

This clonotype was counted many times. The chain recombines TRBV28 with TRBJ2-7; the D gene is possibly TRBD2 (6 bases). Per germline, CDR1 MDHEN and CDR2 SYDVKM. The CDR3 consists of 15 residues. With 8 bases removed from V and 7 bases from J, the gap between germline ends came to 24 bases. The CDR3 nucleotides are TGTGCCAGCTCCTCCGGGGACTGGAATCTACGTGAGCAGTACTTC. Translation: CASSSGDWNLREQYF.

This clonotype was counted a few times. The chain has TRBV3-1 and TRBJ2-5, with 11 bases fitting TRBD2. The germline gives CDR1 LGHDT, CDR2 YNNKEL (reference sequence). The CDR3 is 15 residues long. The trim removed 2 bases at V and 2 bases at J, leaving 1 base unmatched. The CDR3 DNA follows: TGTGCCAGCAGCCAACCTAGCGGGGGGCAAGAGACCCAGTACTTC. Translating gives CASSQPSGGQETQYF.

This clonotype was recorded a few times. The chain uses TRBV30 and TRBJ1-1; 10 bases agree with TRBD1. The CDR3 spans 12 residues. V dropped 8 bases and J dropped 5; count of bases not matched to a gene: 5. Germline loops: CDR1 GTSNPN, CDR2 SVGIG (reference sequence). CDR3 sequence: CALSGQGTEAFF. The CDR3 DNA reads as TGTGCCCTGTCGGGACAGGGGACTGAAGCTTTCTTT.